The source of this T cell receptor (beta chain) is a study of radiotherapy plus CTLA-4 blockade in lung cancer (dated by TCRdb to the late 2010s). About the investigation overall: Among enrolled patients, about 17% had an objective response and roughly 30% reached disease control.

Preparation of the library involved the immunoSEQ multiplex PCR assay. Held by TCRdb, this immuneACCESS table contains in-frame sequences only and omits some clones. Under half of the omission traces to an unresolved V gene where checked; the cause of the rest is unknown. Within this sample are approximately 73,000 clones, with around 87% of them counted one time only. Around 40% of the sample is held by the ten biggest clonotypes. This clone was detected a few times. The clone's antigen remains unknown. Base qualities were left out, and no much larger clone turns up one base away. Results and caveats for the whole study, not just this receptor: Early dynamic changes in blood T cell clones, together with increased serum interferon-beta after radiation, were reported as the strongest predictors of response. TCR clones derived from tumors expanded in peripheral blood after treatment with radiotherapy and ipilimumab.

Taken from the germline V gene (reference sequence), the CDR1 and CDR2 loops are SEHNR and FQNEAQ. The CDR3 runs 14 amino acids, cysteine and phenylalanine included. The DNA shown is the 42-base CDR3, in frame from base 1. From V the trimming removes 7 bases and from J it removes 3 bases, while the gene matches leave 4 bases of the junction unaccounted for. Focal radiation therapy combined with CTLA-4 blockade (ipilimumab) was tested in patients with chemo-refractory metastatic non-small-cell lung cancer. The material sequenced was peripheral blood, taken from a patient treated with radiotherapy plus ipilimumab. The source is a human donor with non-small cell lung cancer that progressed on radiotherapy plus ipilimumab. The chain uses TRBV7-9 and TRBJ1-4; 8 bases in the junction line up with TRBD1. The sequence in DNA is TGTGCCAGCACCCAGGGGGCGTCTAATGAAAAACTGTTTTTT. It specifies CASTQGASNEKLFF.